Given below is one T cell receptor beta chain in context. This CDR3 region has 16 residues. V trimming: 9 bases; J trimming: 2 bases; junction bases outside the gene matches: 15. Per germline, CDR1 LNHDA and CDR2 SQIVND (reference sequence). This sample was included in a study of technical replicates of blood from several donors. Sequenced by immunoSEQ multiplex PCR; TCRdb stores in-frame clones only, minus some. This sample carries 50,000 to 70,000 clones, more than 75% of them seen once, and the ten largest clones take roughly 4.2%. Sequencing was carried out using PBMCs. V gene TRBV19 combines with J gene TRBJ1-1; 7 nucleotides align to TRBD1. The TCR was taken from a human donor in good health. Some clones in this sample may be carry-over from other donors' samples. In nucleotides, the CDR3 is TGTGCCAGCGGCAGGGGGGCCCAGACTTTTAACACTGAAGCTTTCTTT. Its protein is CASGRGAQTFNTEAFF.